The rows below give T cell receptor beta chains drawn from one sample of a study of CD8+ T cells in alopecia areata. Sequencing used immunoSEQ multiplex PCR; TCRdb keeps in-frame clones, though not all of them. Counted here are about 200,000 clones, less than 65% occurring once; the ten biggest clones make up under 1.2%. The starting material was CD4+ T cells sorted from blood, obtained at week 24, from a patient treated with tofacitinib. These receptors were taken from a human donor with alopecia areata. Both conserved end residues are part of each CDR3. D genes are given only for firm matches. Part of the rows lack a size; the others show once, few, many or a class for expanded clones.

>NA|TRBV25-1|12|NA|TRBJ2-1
TGTGCCAGCAGTGCGCAGGGCGGTGAGCAGTTCTTC
CASSAQGGEQFF
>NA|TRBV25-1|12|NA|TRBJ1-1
TGTGCCAGCTTATCAGTTGGGACTGAAGCTTTCTTT
CASLSVGTEAFF
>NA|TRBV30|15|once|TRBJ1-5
TGTGCCTGTAAAGCCCCAGCGAGACGCGGGGAGCCCCAGCATTTT
CACKAPARRGEPQHF
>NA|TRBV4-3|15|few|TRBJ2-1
TGCGCCAGCAGCCAAGAGGGGGTGGGGGACAATGAGCAGTTCTTC
CASSQEGVGDNEQFF
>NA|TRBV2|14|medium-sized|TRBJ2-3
TGTGCCAGCAGGAAGGGACCTGGCACAGATACGCAGTATTTT
CASRKGPGTDTQYF
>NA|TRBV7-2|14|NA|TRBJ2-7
TGTGCCAGCAGCTTGGGGCGGGGGCAAAGCGAGCAGTACTTC
CASSLGRGQSEQYF
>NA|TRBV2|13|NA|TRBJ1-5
TGTGCCAGCAGTGATCAAGAGGTTCAGCCCCAGCATTTT
CASSDQEVQPQHF
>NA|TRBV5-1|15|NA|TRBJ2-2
TGCGCCAGCAGCTTGGTTATAGGGAACACCGGGGAGCTGTTTTTT
CASSLVIGNTGELFF
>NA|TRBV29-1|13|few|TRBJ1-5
TGCAGCGTTGGGTGGCGGACCAATCAGCCCCAGCATTTT
CSVGWRTNQPQHF
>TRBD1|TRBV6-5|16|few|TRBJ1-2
TGTGCCAGCAGTTATGGGGACAGAAGGGCGGTCTATGGCTACACCTTC
CASSYGDRRAVYGYTF
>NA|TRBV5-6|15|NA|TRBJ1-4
TGTGCCAGCAGCTTCCCGGGAGCAACTAATGAAAAACTGTTTTTT
CASSFPGATNEKLFF